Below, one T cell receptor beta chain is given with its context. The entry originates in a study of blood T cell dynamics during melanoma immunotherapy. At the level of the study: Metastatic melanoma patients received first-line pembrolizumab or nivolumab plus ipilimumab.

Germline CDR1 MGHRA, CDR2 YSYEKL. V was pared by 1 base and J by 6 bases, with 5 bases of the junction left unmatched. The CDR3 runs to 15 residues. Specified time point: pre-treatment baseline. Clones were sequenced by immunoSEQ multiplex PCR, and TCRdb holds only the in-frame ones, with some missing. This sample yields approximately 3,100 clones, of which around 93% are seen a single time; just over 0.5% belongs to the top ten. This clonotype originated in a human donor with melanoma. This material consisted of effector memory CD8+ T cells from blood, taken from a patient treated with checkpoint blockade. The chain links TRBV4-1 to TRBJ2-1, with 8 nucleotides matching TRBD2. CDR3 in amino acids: CASSQALAGRNEQFF. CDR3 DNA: TGCGCCAGCAGCCAAGCTCTAGCGGGTCGCAATGAGCAGTTCTTC.